A single sample is the source of the 23 T cell receptor beta chains below, sequenced in a study of blood T cells in healthy people across ages. A second PCR of roughly 6 to 12 cycles used a sample-barcoded 5' primer and a J-beta primer mix. TCRdb re-derived calls from the 5' RACE reads in MiXCR, one entry per CDR3 protein. The sample shows approximately 350,000 distinct CDR3 sequences, 45% to 65% of them seen only once. The sequenced sample was blood. The receptors shown here come from a man in his sixties in good health.

The gene calls are TRBV30 and TRBJ1-1, with D tentatively TRBD1 (5 bases). The CDR3 is 14 residues long. The V gene lost 3 bases and the J gene lost 1 base, with 12 bases spanning the gap. CDR1 is GTSNPN and CDR2 is SVGIG in the germline V gene (reference sequence). CDR3 nucleotide sequence: TGTGCCTGGAGCGCGCTAGGGACGAACACTGAAGCTTTCTTT. It codes for CAWSALGTNTEAFF.

The table lists this clonotype with a few counts. A read error may explain this, as a much larger clone is one base away. The V call is TRBV5-1, the J call TRBJ2-4; D might be TRBD2 (6 bases). CDR1 is SGHRS and CDR2 is YFSETQ in the germline V gene. V lost 4 bases, J lost 0 bases, and 14 bases lay in between. CDR3 size: 16 residues. CDR3 DNA sequence: TGCGCCAGCAGCGGCGGGATTGGGGGAGCCAAAAACATTCAGTACTTC. It specifies CASSGGIGGAKNIQYF.

This clonotype was counted a few times. The chain uses TRBV20-1 and TRBJ1-2; no reliable D call. The germline V and J ends were trimmed by 0 bases and 0 bases, with 8 bases remaining between them. Germline CDR1 reads DFQATT; CDR2 reads SNEGSKA (reference sequence). This CDR3 has 14 residues. CDR3 loop: CSAREGAANYGYTF. The CDR3 region has the DNA TGCAGTGCTAGAGAGGGAGCAGCTAACTATGGCTACACCTTC.

The rearrangement uses TRBV7-2 and TRBJ1-2, with 7 positions matching TRBD1. The CDR3 totals 14 residues. V gave up 5 bases and J gave up 7 bases; unmatched junction bases: 10. The germline V gene encodes CDR1 SGHTA and CDR2 FQGNSA. The DNA for the CDR3 is TGTGCCAGCAGCCCCCGAACAGGGGCCGGTGGCTACACCTTC. Protein product: CASSPRTGAGGYTF.

This clonotype was observed at least ten times. The chain has TRBV12-3 or TRBV12-4 and TRBJ2-6, with D hard to call. V shed 3 bases and J shed 0 bases, with 9 bases lying between them. This CDR3 comprises 16 residues. Written as DNA, the CDR3 is TGTGCCAGCAGTTTCGGCTTGAGCTCTGGGGCCAACGTCCTGACTTTC. Protein product: CASSFGLSSGANVLTF.

J is TRBJ1-2 and V is TRBV30, with 8 bases fitting TRBD1. Per germline, CDR1 GTSNPN and CDR2 SVGIG (reference sequence). This CDR3 has 13 residues. The V gene end was trimmed by 5 bases and the J gene end by 4 bases; junction bases not matched to a gene: 6. CDR3 in DNA: TGTGCCTGGGGGACAGGCTCAAGCTATGGCTACACCTTC. Protein: CAWGTGSSYGYTF.

The CDR3 DNA follows: TGTGCCAGCAGTCCCAGGGTGTGGGATACGCAGTATTTT. Amino acids: CASSPRVWDTQYF. J is TRBJ2-3 and V is TRBV6-5, with a weak D call TRBD1 (5 bases). This CDR3 contains 13 residues. Trimming removed 5 bases at V and 6 bases at J, with 12 bases between. Germline V gives CDR1 MNHEY, CDR2 SVGAGI.

A few counts support this clonotype. The V gene is TRBV7-2, the J gene TRBJ2-3; TRBD2 agrees at 9 bases. The CDR3 extends over 15 amino acids. In germline, CDR1 is SGHTA, CDR2 FQGNSA. The trim removed 8 bases at V and 6 bases at J, leaving 12 bases unmatched. DNA for the CDR3: TGTGCCAGCGGCCCCGAGGGCGGGAGGGGTGATACGCAGTATTTT. Its protein is CASGPEGGRGDTQYF.

This clonotype has more than one count but fewer than ten. The genes are TRBV21-1 and TRBJ2-5; whether TRBD1, the table's D call, matches the DNA was not checked. TRBV21-1 is termed a pseudogene. This CDR3 spans 14 amino acids. The CDR3 DNA follows: TGTGCCAGCAGCCACCGGGCAGGGGAAGGAGAGCAGTACTTC. It codes for CASSHRAGEGEQYF.

This clonotype was picked up a small number of times. The chain combines TRBV6-2 or TRBV6-3 with TRBJ1-1; no reliable D call. Trimming took off 6 bases at V and 2 bases at J, with 13 bases between the two ends. Germline CDR1 and CDR2: MNHEY and SVGEGT. The CDR3 covers 14 residues. The CDR3 loop is CASRFLGGNTEAFF. Written as DNA, the CDR3 is TGTGCCAGCAGATTTCTTGGCGGAAACACTGAAGCTTTCTTT.

This rearrangement joins TRBV12-3 or TRBV12-4 to TRBJ2-3, with a weak D call TRBD2 (5 bases). Trimming removed 5 bases at V and 11 bases at J, with 20 bases between. The length of the CDR3 is 14 residues. The CDR3 nucleotides read TGTGCCAGCAGTCGGAGGTTGAGAACAGATGTGCAGTATTTT. Translated: CASSRRLRTDVQYF.

This chain connects TRBV7-3 to TRBJ2-1, with D maybe TRBD2 (7 bases). The CDR3 consists of 13 residues. The germline CDR1 and CDR2 sequences are SGHTA and FQGTGA. Trimming shortened V by 5 bases and J by 8 bases, and 13 bases separated the two germline ends. The chain's CDR3 is CASSGGAHDEQFF. CDR3 DNA: TGTGCCAGCAGCGGGGGGGCTCACGATGAGCAGTTCTTC.

The chain links TRBV6-6 to TRBJ1-5, with D possibly being TRBD1 (6 bases). Per the germline V gene, CDR1 is MNHNY and CDR2 is SVGAGI (reference sequence). V was cut by 6 bases and J by 11 bases, with 20 bases left in between. This CDR3 has 14 residues. CDR3 nucleotides: TGTGCCAGCAGCCAGGGGTCGGGGATTAGGGCCCAGCATTTT. Encoded protein: CASSQGSGIRAQHF.

This chain links TRBV6-2 or TRBV6-3 with TRBJ1-5, with D unclear. Germline lookup yields CDR1 MNHEY and CDR2 SVGEGT. Trimming stripped 0 bases from V and 3 bases from J, with 18 bases between. This CDR3 spans 18 amino acids. The CDR3 region is CASSYSSRQHYNNQPQHF. The CDR3 DNA is TGTGCCAGCAGTTACTCGAGCCGGCAGCACTACAACAATCAGCCCCAGCATTTT.

Many counts were recorded for this clonotype. V gene TRBV4-2 combines with J gene TRBJ2-6, with 9 bases fitting TRBD1. This CDR3 comprises 19 residues. V lost 4 bases and J lost 2; bases outside the gene matches: 12. The germline CDR1 and CDR2 sequences are LGHNA and YNFKEQ. The CDR3 region has the DNA TGTGCCAGCAGCCGCGTATCCGGGACAGGGAAGCCTGGGGCCAACGTCCTGACTTTC. The encoded protein is CASSRVSGTGKPGANVLTF.

The V and J genes are TRBV20-1 and TRBJ1-6, with 7 positions matching TRBD1. The CDR3 loop spans 13 amino acids. Germline V gene sequence: CDR1 DFQATT, CDR2 SNEGSKA (reference sequence). The junction had 7 bases not matched to a gene; V was cut back by 4 bases and J by 10 bases. The CDR3 DNA reads as TGCAGTGCTAACGAGGGGGCAGGGTCACCCCTCCACTTT. This sequence encodes CSANEGAGSPLHF.

This clonotype occurred a few times. The DNA of the CDR3 is TGTGCCAGCAGTTACGGGGAGAGTCAGCCCCAGCATTTT. Its protein product is CASSYGESQPQHF. The V call is TRBV6-5, the J call TRBJ1-5, with D uncertain. CDR1 and CDR2 (germline): MNHEY, SVGAGI. This CDR3 spans 13 amino acids. The V gene lost 2 bases and the J gene lost 6 bases, with 8 bases spanning the gap.

This clonotype turned up a few times. The V and J genes are TRBV24-1 and TRBJ2-7, with 8 bases lining up with TRBD1. After removal of 9 bases from V and 9 bases from J, the junction contained 12 bases not matched to a gene. The CDR3 loop spans 13 amino acids. Germline CDR1 and CDR2: KGHDR and SFDVKD. Here the CDR3 reads CATSGTGGTTQYF. The CDR3 region has the DNA TGTGCCACCTCCGGGACAGGAGGTACGACGCAGTACTTC.

V gene TRBV5-6 combines with J gene TRBJ1-1; possible D gene TRBD1, 6 bases. The CDR3 has 15 residues. The germline CDR1 and CDR2 sequences are SGHDT and YYEEEE. The germline V and J ends were trimmed by 4 bases and 3 bases, with 16 bases remaining between them. CDR3 residues: CASSIYRDADTEAFF. CDR3 coding DNA: TGTGCCAGCAGCATTTACAGGGACGCCGACACTGAAGCTTTCTTT.

The chain is built from TRBV5-1 and TRBJ2-3, with 8 bases lining up with TRBD1. This CDR3 is built from 15 residues. V lost 4 bases and J lost 2; bases outside the gene matches: 6. Germline V lookup: CDR1 SGHRS, CDR2 YFSETQ. CDR3 coding DNA: TGCGCCAGCAGCCTAGGGGACAGGATCACAGATACGCAGTATTTT. Protein: CASSLGDRITDTQYF. The complete variable domain, with remaining parts taken from reference TRBV5-1 and TRBJ2-3, reads KAGVTQTPRYLIKTRGQQVTLSCSPISGHRSVSWYQQTPGQGLQFLFEYFSETQRNKGNFPGRFSGRQFSNSRSEMNVSTLELGDSALYLCASSLGDRITDTQYFGPGTRLTVL.

This clonotype was observed a single time. V and J are TRBV5-1 and TRBJ2-1; tentatively, D is TRBD2 (6 bases). CDR1 is SGHRS and CDR2 is YFSETQ in the germline V gene. V shed 1 base and J shed 6 bases, with 17 bases lying between them. The CDR3 has 16 amino acids. CDR3 DNA sequence: TGCGCCAGCAGCTTGCAACTCACCGGGACTTCCAATGAGCAGTTCTTC. This gives the protein CASSLQLTGTSNEQFF.

This clonotype was detected only a few times. V and J are TRBV3-1 and TRBJ2-4; 8 bases are a match to TRBD1. The J call may be faulty, since TRBJ2-7 better matches the DNA end. Germline-derived CDR1 and CDR2 are LGHDT and YNNKEL (reference sequence). CDR3 length: 16 amino acids. The CDR3 here is CASSPTTRTGLYEQYF. CDR3 coding DNA: TGTGCCAGCAGTCCAACGACCCGGACAGGGCTCTACGAGCAGTACTTC.

This clonotype is a singleton in its sample. The chain combines TRBV6-5 with TRBJ1-4, with D maybe TRBD1 (5 bases). Germline V gives CDR1 MNHEY, CDR2 SVGAGI. This CDR3 is 15 amino acids long. V was pared by 5 bases and J by 5 bases, with 15 bases between. The CDR3 coding sequence is TGTGCCAGCAGTCCTCCAGGGCAGACAAATGAAAAACTGTTTTTT. Translating gives CASSPPGQTNEKLFF.